This TCR beta chain was retrieved from a study of shared clonotypes between healthy human individuals. Study background: Three plates each covered CD4 naive and memory; CD8 naive two, CD8 memory one.

Deletions cut 5 bases from V and 5 bases from J, with 9 bases between. CDR3 length equals 12 residues. Per the germline V gene, CDR1 is LNHNV and CDR2 is YYDKDF (reference sequence). Some clones are missing from TCRdb's copy, which holds only in-frame ones; the method was immunoSEQ multiplex PCR. The top ten hold less than 0.25% of the sample, which has fewer than 1 million clones, around 96% seen once. Positively selected for CCR7, the CD45RO-negative cells used as naive CD8 cells excluded terminally differentiated effector memory CD45RA+ cells. Sequenced input: naive CD8+ T cells sorted from blood. The source of this sequence is a man aged 25-40 years in good health. V usage is TRBV15 and J usage is TRBJ1-1; D is ambiguous. The CDR3 nucleotides are TGTGCCACCAGCTCTGCTGGGACTGAAGCTTTCTTT. Its protein product is CATSSAGTEAFF.